Below, 20 T cell receptor beta chains from the same sample are listed, as sequenced in a study of blood T cells in healthy people across ages. A second PCR, run for about 7 to 12 cycles, used a sample-barcoded 5' primer plus a J-beta primer mix. TCRdb called the 5' RACE reads again in MiXCR, with one record for every CDR3 protein. The sample yields approximately 580,000 distinct CDR3 sequences, around 24% seen once. These data were also reused for a study on T cells of mothers and their children.

The sequenced material came from blood. These receptors came from a boy aged 10-17 years in good health.

V and J are TRBV10-3 and TRBJ2-5; 9 bases agree with TRBD1. The J call may not be correct, given that the DNA end is closer to TRBJ2-7. The V gene's germline CDR1 is ENHRY and CDR2 SYGVKD. This CDR3 is built from 14 residues. CDR3 DNA: TGTGCCATCGCCCCGGCGACAGGGGGATTCGAGCAGTACTTC. This encodes CAIAPATGGFEQYF.

The sample holds a few counts of this clonotype. The rearrangement uses TRBV20-1 and TRBJ2-1; 12 positions agree with TRBD1. With V trimmed by 3 bases and J by 9 bases, 6 bases remained unmatched. In germline, CDR1 is DFQATT, CDR2 SNEGSKA (reference sequence). CDR3 size: 14 residues. The CDR3 here is CSARGQGAGFEQFF. The CDR3 coding sequence is TGCAGTGCTAGGGGACAGGGGGCCGGTTTTGAGCAGTTCTTC.

The chain is built from TRBV12-3 or TRBV12-4 and TRBJ2-1, with 8 bases that match TRBD2. V dropped 8 bases and J dropped 4; count of bases not matched to a gene: 10. The CDR3 runs 15 residues. CDR3 region: CASYRGGQDYNEQFF. In nucleotides, the CDR3 is TGTGCCAGCTACCGGGGGGGCCAAGATTACAATGAGCAGTTCTTC.

The rearrangement links TRBV20-1 to TRBJ2-3; the D gene is possibly TRBD2 (5 bases). The germline V gene encodes CDR1 DFQATT and CDR2 SNEGSKA (reference sequence). V was shortened by 7 bases and J by 2 bases, with 13 bases between the two germline ends. This CDR3 has 13 residues. The CDR3 nucleotides are TGCAGTGGGGCGTACGGGGACACAGATACGCAGTATTTT. It is translated as CSGAYGDTDTQYF.

This chain connects TRBV7-2 to TRBJ2-5; 8 bases map to TRBD2. This CDR3 spans 12 amino acids. V lost 4 bases, J lost 7 bases, and 2 bases stayed unmatched. Germline CDR1 and CDR2: SGHTA and FQGNSA. CDR3 nucleotides: TGTGCCAGCAGCTCACGGGGGGGGACCCAGTACTTC. It codes for CASSSRGGTQYF.

This clonotype appeared a few times. V gene TRBV12-3 or TRBV12-4 combines with J gene TRBJ2-7, with TRBD2 matching 7 bases. V gave up 0 bases and J gave up 7 bases; unmatched junction bases: 3. This CDR3 spans 13 amino acids. DNA for the CDR3: TGTGCCAGCAGTTTAGCGCAGGGAGGGGAGCAGTACTTC. Amino acids: CASSLAQGGEQYF.

The chain couples TRBV12-3 or TRBV12-4 to TRBJ1-1; D is unresolved. The CDR3 has 14 amino acids. V was shortened by 6 bases and J by 4 bases, with 15 bases between the two germline ends. Here the CDR3 reads CASRGSGTATEAFF. CDR3 coding DNA: TGTGCCAGCAGGGGCTCGGGTACGGCCACTGAAGCTTTCTTT.

V usage is TRBV6-2 or TRBV6-3 and J usage is TRBJ2-5; D gene uncertain. V gave up 6 bases and J gave up 0 bases, with 17 bases separating them. In germline, CDR1 is MNHEY, CDR2 SVGEGT. The CDR3 is 16 amino acids. The CDR3 sequence: CASRAPPSYHQETQYF. CDR3 nucleotides: TGTGCCAGCAGGGCCCCGCCCTCGTACCACCAAGAGACCCAGTACTTC.

This clonotype was detected only a few times. The chain combines TRBV20-1 with TRBJ1-5, with D possibly matching TRBD1 (5 bases). The CDR3 sequence is 15 residues long. In germline, CDR1 is DFQATT, CDR2 SNEGSKA (reference sequence). V shed 5 bases and J shed 0 bases, with 14 bases lying between them. In DNA, the CDR3 is TGCAGTGCTGAGAAAAGGACATTTAGCAATCAGCCCCAGCATTTT. Translation: CSAEKRTFSNQPQHF.

This chain links TRBV4-3 with TRBJ2-1; TRBD2 is a possible D gene (6 bases). V was cut by 0 bases and J by 5 bases, with 14 bases left in between. The CDR3 is made up of 16 amino acids. The germline V gene encodes CDR1 LGHNA and CDR2 YSLEER. The CDR3: CASSQEGGATHNEQFF. Written as DNA, the CDR3 is TGCGCCAGCAGCCAAGAAGGCGGGGCGACCCACAATGAGCAGTTCTTC.

This clonotype was seen more than once but under ten times. The gene calls are TRBV19 and TRBJ2-3, with 14 bases that match TRBD2. There are 16 residues in the CDR3. Germline V CDR1 and CDR2: LNHDA, SQIVND (reference sequence). V dropped 5 bases and J dropped 4; count of bases not matched to a gene: 5. The CDR3 reads CASSGGTSGGPDTQYF. The CDR3, as DNA: TGTGCCAGTAGTGGAGGGACTAGCGGGGGTCCAGATACGCAGTATTTT.

This sequence joins TRBV4-3 and TRBJ1-6, with 8 bases identical to TRBD1. Germline CDR1 is LGHNA and CDR2 is YSLEER. V was pared by 1 base and J by 4 bases, with 3 bases of the junction left unmatched. The CDR3 is 16 amino acids. The CDR3 protein is CASSQGTGTYNSPLHF. For the CDR3, the DNA is TGCGCCAGCAGCCAAGGGACAGGGACTTATAATTCACCCCTCCACTTT.

V is TRBV19 and J is TRBJ1-5; 8 positions agree with TRBD1. The CDR3 length is 14 residues. After removal of 11 bases from V and 6 bases from J, the junction contained 12 bases not matched to a gene. Germline-derived CDR1 and CDR2 are LNHDA and SQIVND (reference sequence). DNA of the CDR3: TGTGCCTCGAAGCGGCAGGGGGCCGGTCAGCCCCAGCATTTT. Amino acid sequence: CASKRQGAGQPQHF.

This clonotype was seen a few times. The chain joins TRBV6-4 to TRBJ2-1, with a tentative D call TRBD1 (6 bases). The length of the CDR3 is 14 residues. V lost 3 bases to trimming and J lost 5 bases, with 11 bases between them. The germline V gene has CDR1 MRHNA and CDR2 SNTAGT. CDR3 sequence: CASSEGGPHNEQFF. DNA of the CDR3: TGTGCCAGCAGTGAAGGGGGACCTCACAATGAGCAGTTCTTC.

This chain uses TRBV5-1 with TRBJ2-1; TRBD2 agrees at 7 bases. With 4 bases clipped from V and 7 bases from J, the junction kept 11 bases outside the gene matches. The CDR3 totals 15 residues. Per the germline V gene, CDR1 is SGHRS and CDR2 is YFSETQ. CDR3 residues: CASSHPTGEGNEQFF. CDR3 DNA: TGCGCCAGCAGCCACCCGACGGGGGAGGGGAATGAGCAGTTCTTC. Variable domain in full (rest from reference TRBV5-1 and TRBJ2-1): KAGVTQTPRYLIKTRGQQVTLSCSPISGHRSVSWYQQTPGQGLQFLFEYFSETQRNKGNFPGRFSGRQFSNSRSEMNVSTLELGDSALYLCASSHPTGEGNEQFFGPGTRLTVL.

The CDR3 here is CASSLTNEQFF. Written as DNA, the CDR3 is TGTGCCAGCAGTTTAACGAATGAGCAGTTCTTC. The rearrangement links TRBV12-3 or TRBV12-4 to TRBJ2-1; D is unresolved. V was cut by 2 bases and J by 7 bases, with 3 bases left in between. This CDR3 spans 11 amino acids.

The V call is TRBV7-2, the J call TRBJ1-4; D not resolved. This CDR3 comprises 13 residues. Germline loops: CDR1 SGHTA, CDR2 FQGNSA. The germline V and J ends were trimmed by 5 bases and 2 bases, with 6 bases remaining between them. CDR3 in DNA: TGTGCCAGCAGCCCGTACACTAATGAAAAACTGTTTTTT. This gives the protein CASSPYTNEKLFF.

This clonotype turned up a few times. The V call is TRBV4-3, the J call TRBJ2-4; D is undetermined. V was trimmed by 8 bases and J by 1 base, leaving 9 bases between them. The CDR3 sequence is 13 residues long. Germline loops: CDR1 LGHNA, CDR2 YSLEER. CDR3 in amino acids: CASSAGAKNIQYF. The CDR3 coding sequence is TGCGCCAGCTCGGCTGGGGCCAAAAACATTCAGTACTTC.

This chain uses TRBV27 with TRBJ2-5, with D unresolved. The assigned J gene may be wrong: the sequence end matches TRBJ2-7 better. The germline V gene has CDR1 MNHEY and CDR2 SMNVEV (reference sequence). The CDR3 contains 13 residues. CDR3 DNA: TGTGCCAGCAGTTTTTGGCCTCCCTACGAGCAGTACTTC. It yields the protein CASSFWPPYEQYF.

V gene TRBV6-5 combines with J gene TRBJ2-2; 7 bases align to TRBD2. The CDR3 is made up of 17 amino acids. J lost 4 bases, V lost 0 bases, and 8 bases had no gene match. Per germline, CDR1 MNHEY and CDR2 SVGAGI. As DNA, the CDR3 is TGTGCCAGCAGTTACTCGAGGCAGCCGGGAGGCACCGGGGAGCTGTTTTTT. Encoded protein: CASSYSRQPGGTGELFF.